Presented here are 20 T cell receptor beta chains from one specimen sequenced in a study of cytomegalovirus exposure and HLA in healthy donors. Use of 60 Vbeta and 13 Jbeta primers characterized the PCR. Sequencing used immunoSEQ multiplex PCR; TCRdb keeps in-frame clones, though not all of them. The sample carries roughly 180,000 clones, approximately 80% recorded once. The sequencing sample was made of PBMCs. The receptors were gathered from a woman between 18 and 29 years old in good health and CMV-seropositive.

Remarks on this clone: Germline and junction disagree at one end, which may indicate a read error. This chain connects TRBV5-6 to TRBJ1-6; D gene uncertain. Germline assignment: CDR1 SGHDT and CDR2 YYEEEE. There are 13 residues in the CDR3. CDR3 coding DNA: TGTGCCGGCAGCTTTGATCGGGATTCACCCCTCCACTTT. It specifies CAGSFDRDSPLHF.

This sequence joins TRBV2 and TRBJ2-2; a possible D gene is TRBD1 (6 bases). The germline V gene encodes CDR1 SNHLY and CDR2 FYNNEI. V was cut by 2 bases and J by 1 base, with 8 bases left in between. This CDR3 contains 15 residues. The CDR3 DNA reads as TGTGCCAGCAGTGAACTGACAGGGAACACCGGGGAGCTGTTTTTT. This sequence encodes CASSELTGNTGELFF.

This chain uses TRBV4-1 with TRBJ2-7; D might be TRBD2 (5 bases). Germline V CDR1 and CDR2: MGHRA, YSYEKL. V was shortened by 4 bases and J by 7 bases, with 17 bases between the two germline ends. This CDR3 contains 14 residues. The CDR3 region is CASSPSREPLEQYF. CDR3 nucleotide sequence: TGCGCCAGCAGCCCGTCTCGGGAACCTCTGGAGCAGTACTTC.

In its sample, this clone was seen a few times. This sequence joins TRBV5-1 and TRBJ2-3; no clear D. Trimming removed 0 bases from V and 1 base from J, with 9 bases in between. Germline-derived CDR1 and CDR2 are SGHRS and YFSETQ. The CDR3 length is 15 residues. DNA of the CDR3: TGCGCCAGCAGCTTGGCCTCGCAGGGCACAGATACGCAGTATTTT. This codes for CASSLASQGTDTQYF.

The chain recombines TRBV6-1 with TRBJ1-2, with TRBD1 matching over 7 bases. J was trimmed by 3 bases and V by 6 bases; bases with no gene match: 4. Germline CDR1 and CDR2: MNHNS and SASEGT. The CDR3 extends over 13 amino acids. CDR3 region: CASRVTGDYGYTF. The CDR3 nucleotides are TGTGCCAGCAGAGTCACAGGGGACTATGGCTACACCTTC.

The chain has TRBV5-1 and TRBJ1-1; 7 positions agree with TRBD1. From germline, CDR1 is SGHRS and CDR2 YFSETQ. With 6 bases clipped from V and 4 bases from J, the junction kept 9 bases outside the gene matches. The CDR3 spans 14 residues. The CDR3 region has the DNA TGCGCCAGCACGGCCATACAGGGGACCACTGAAGCTTTCTTT. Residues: CASTAIQGTTEAFF.

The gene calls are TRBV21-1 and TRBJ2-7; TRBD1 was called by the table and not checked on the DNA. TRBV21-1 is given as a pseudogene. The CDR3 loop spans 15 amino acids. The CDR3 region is CASSRRTGSSYEQYV. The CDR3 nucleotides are TGTGCCAGCAGCAGAAGAACAGGGAGCTCCTACGAGCAGTACGTC.

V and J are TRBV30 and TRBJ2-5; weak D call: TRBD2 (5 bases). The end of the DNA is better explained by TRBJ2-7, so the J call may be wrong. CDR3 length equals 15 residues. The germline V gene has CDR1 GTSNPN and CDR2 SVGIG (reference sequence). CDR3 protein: CAWTGNGQPFYEQYF. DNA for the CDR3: TGTGCCTGGACCGGGAACGGGCAGCCCTTCTACGAGCAGTACTTC.

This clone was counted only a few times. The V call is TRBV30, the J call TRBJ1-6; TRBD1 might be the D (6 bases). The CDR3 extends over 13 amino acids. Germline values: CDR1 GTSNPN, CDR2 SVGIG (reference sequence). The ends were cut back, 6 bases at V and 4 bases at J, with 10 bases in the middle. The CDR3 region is CACRTDYNSPLHF. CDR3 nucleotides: TGTGCCTGCAGGACAGATTATAATTCACCCCTCCACTTT.

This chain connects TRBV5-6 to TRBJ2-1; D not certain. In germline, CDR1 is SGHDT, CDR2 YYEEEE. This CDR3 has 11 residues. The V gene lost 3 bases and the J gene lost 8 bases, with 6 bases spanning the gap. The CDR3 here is CASSSVDEQFF. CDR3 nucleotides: TGTGCCAGCAGCTCAGTCGATGAGCAGTTCTTC.

The chain's CDR3 is CAWSGQGDKETQYF. DNA of the CDR3: TGTGCCTGGAGTGGACAGGGGGATAAGGAGACCCAGTACTTC. The rearrangement links TRBV30 to TRBJ2-5; 9 bases match TRBD1. The junction had 5 bases not matched to a gene; V was cut back by 1 base and J by 5 bases. Germline lookup yields CDR1 GTSNPN and CDR2 SVGIG (reference sequence). The CDR3 spans 14 residues.

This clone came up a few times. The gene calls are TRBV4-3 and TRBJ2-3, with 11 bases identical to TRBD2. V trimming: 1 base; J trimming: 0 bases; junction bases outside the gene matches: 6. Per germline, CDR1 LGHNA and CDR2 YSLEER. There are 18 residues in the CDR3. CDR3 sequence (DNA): TGCGCCAGCAGCCAAGCCTCCCTAGCGGGGGGCAGCACAGATACGCAGTATTTT. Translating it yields CASSQASLAGGSTDTQYF.

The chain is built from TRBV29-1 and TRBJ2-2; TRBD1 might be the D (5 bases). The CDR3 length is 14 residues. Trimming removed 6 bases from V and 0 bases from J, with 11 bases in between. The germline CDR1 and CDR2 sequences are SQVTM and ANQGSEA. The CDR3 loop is CSVTGQTNTGELFF. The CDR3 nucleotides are TGCAGCGTCACCGGACAAACGAACACCGGGGAGCTGTTTTTT.

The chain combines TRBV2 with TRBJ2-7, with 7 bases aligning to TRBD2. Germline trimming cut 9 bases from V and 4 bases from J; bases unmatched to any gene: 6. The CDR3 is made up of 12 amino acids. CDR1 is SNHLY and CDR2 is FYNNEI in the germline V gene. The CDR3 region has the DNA TGTGCCAGTTCTGCGGGGGTATACGAGCAGTACGTC. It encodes CASSAGVYEQYV.

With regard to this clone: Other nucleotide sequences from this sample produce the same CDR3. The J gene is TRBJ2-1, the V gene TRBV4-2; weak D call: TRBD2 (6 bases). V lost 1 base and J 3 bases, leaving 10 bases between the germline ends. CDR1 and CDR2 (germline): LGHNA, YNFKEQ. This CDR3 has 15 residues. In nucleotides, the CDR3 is TGTGCCAGCAGCCAAGGCAGGGAGGTCTACAATGAGCAGTTCTTC. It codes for CASSQGREVYNEQFF.

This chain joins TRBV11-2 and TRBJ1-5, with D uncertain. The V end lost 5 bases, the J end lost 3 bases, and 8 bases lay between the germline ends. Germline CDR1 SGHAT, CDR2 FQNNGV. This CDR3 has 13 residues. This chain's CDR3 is CASSPHYNQPQHF. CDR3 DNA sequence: TGTGCCAGCAGCCCCCACTACAATCAGCCCCAGCATTTT.

CDR3 region: CASRALDRDRDGEKLFF. CDR3 nucleotide sequence: TGTGCCAGCAGGGCACTGGACCGGGACAGGGATGGTGAAAAACTGTTTTTT. This chain links TRBV27 with TRBJ1-4; 9 bases are a match to TRBD1. The V gene's germline CDR1 is MNHEY and CDR2 SMNVEV (reference sequence). V was pared by 6 bases and J by 7 bases, with 15 bases of the junction left unmatched. This CDR3 spans 17 amino acids.

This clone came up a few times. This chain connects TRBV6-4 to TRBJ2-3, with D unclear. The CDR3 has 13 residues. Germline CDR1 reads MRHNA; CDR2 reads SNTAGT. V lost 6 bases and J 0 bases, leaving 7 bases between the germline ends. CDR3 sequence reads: CASSRSSTDTQYF. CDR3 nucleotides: TGTGCCAGCAGCCGTTCTAGCACAGATACGCAGTATTTT.

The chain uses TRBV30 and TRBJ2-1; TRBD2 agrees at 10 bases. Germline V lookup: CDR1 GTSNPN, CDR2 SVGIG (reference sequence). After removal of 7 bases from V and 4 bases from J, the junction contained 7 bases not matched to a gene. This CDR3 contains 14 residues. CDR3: CAFLLAGGYNEQFF. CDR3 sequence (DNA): TGTGCCTTCTTATTAGCGGGGGGATACAATGAGCAGTTCTTC.

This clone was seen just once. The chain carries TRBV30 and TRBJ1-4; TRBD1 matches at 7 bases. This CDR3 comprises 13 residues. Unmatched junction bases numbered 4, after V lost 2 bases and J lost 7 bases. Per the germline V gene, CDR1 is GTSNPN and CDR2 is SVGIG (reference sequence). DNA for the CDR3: TGTGCCTGGAGTCAGGGGGTGGTTGAAAAACTGTTTTTT. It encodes CAWSQGVVEKLFF.